This TCR beta chain derives from a study of cytomegalovirus exposure and HLA in healthy donors. Overall study results and limits: A few CMV-associated chains were confirmed in vitro to be specific for CMV antigens.

This clone was counted only a few times. No antigen is known for it. PCR primers comprised 60 Vbeta and 13 Jbeta primers. Repertoires were generated with immunoSEQ multiplex PCR, while TCRdb's copy carries only in-frame clones and drops some. The data contain about 73,000 clones, about 81% of them singletons. The source material was PBMCs. The source of this sequence is a man between 65 and 85 years old in good health and CMV-seronegative.

The CDR3 loop reads CASSEGLTEPEAFF. The DNA of the CDR3 is TGTGCCAGCAGTGAAGGGCTGACAGAACCTGAAGCTTTCTTT. V and J are TRBV6-1 and TRBJ1-1, with D possibly matching TRBD1 (5 bases). V lost 1 base, J lost 6 bases, and 12 bases lay in between. Looked up from germline, CDR1 is MNHNS and CDR2 is SASEGT. This CDR3 is built from 14 residues.